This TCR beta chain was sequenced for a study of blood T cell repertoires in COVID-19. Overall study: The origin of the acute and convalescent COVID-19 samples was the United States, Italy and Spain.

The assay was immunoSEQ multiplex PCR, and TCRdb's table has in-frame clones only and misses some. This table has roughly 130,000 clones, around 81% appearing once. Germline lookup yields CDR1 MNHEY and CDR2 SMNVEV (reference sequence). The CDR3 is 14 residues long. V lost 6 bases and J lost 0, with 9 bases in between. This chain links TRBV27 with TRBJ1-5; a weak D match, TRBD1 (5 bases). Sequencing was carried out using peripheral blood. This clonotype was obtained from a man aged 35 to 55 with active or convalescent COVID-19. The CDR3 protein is CASRNGGSNQPQHF. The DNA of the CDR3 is TGTGCCAGCAGGAACGGGGGTAGCAATCAGCCCCAGCATTTT.